This passage covers 26 T cell receptor beta chains from one sample sequenced in a study of metastatic and nonmetastatic thyroid tumors. Not a single patient had been given any form of treatment at any point before undergoing thyroid surgery. TCRdb reassembled clones from the PCR reads with MiXCR. This table holds tens of thousands of clones, approximately 17% found once. Sequencing was done on a sample of tumor tissue. Receptors were obtained from a female donor with papillary thyroid cancer or a benign thyroid nodule (not recorded which). Some clones in this sample may be carry-over from other donors' samples.

In the case of this clone: A read error may account for a junction end that differs from germline. V gene TRBV20-1 combines with J gene TRBJ1-2; D possibly corresponds to TRBD1 (5 bases). This CDR3 is built from 14 residues. Germline V CDR1 and CDR2: DFQATT, SNEGSKA (reference sequence). CDR3 loop: CSDRATGRGYGHTF. The CDR3 DNA reads TGCAGTGATAGAGCCACAGGTCGGGGATATGGCCACACCTTC.

This clone was counted at least ten times. The V and J genes are TRBV19 and TRBJ1-2; the D is unclear. There are 12 residues in the CDR3. Trimming stripped 5 bases from V and 7 bases from J, with 11 bases between. Germline loops: CDR1 LNHDA, CDR2 SQIVND (reference sequence). In nucleotides, the CDR3 is TGTGCCAGTAGTTCTGAGATGATTGGCTACACCTTC. Translating it yields CASSSEMIGYTF.

In its sample, this clone was seen many times. V gene TRBV7-8 combines with J gene TRBJ1-5, with TRBD1 matching 7 bases. Germline trimming cut 1 base from V and 3 bases from J; bases unmatched to any gene: 3. The length of the CDR3 is 15 residues. Per germline, CDR1 SGHVS and CDR2 FQNEAQ. The CDR3 here is CASSLVTGANQPQHF. CDR3 DNA: TGTGCCAGCAGCTTAGTTACAGGGGCCAATCAGCCCCAGCATTTT.

This clone has a count of ten or more. The CDR3, as DNA: TGCGCCAGCAGCTCGTCCGGGACAGGGGGCTCCTACGAGCAGTACTTC. This encodes CASSSSGTGGSYEQYF. The chain couples TRBV5-1 to TRBJ2-7; 11 bases agree with TRBD1. J was trimmed by 0 bases and V by 3 bases; bases with no gene match: 5. Germline V gene lookup returns CDR1 SGHRS and CDR2 YFSETQ. The CDR3 consists of 16 residues.

This clone was picked up a small number of times. Because the CDR3 is missing its conserved closing phenylalanine or tryptophan, this is likely a read error. The limits of the CDR3 on the DNA are not certain, so only TCRdb's listed CDR3 is given. The V and J genes are TRBV6-1 and TRBJ1-6; the table's D gene call, TRBD1, was not cross checked with the DNA. The germline CDR1 and CDR2 sequences are MNHNS and SASEGT. Counting both end residues, the CDR3 totals 13 amino acids. CDR3 residues: CASGQSYNSPFNI.

At least ten counts were recorded for this clone. The V gene is TRBV7-9, the J gene TRBJ1-3; 10 bases are shared with TRBD1. V lost 5 bases and J lost 3; bases outside the gene matches: 4. Germline values: CDR1 SEHNR, CDR2 FQNEAQ (reference sequence). This CDR3 is 15 amino acids long. The CDR3 sequence is CASSPRTGGGNTIYF. The CDR3, as DNA: TGTGCCAGCAGCCCCCGGACAGGGGGTGGAAACACCATATATTTT. Full variable domain (remainder filled in from reference TRBV7-9 and TRBJ1-3): DTGVSQNPRHKITKRGQNVTFRCDPISEHNRLYWYRQTLGQGPEFLTYFQNEAQLEKSRLLSDRFSAERPKGSFSTLEIQRTEQGDSAMYLCASSPRTGGGNTIYFGEGSWLTVV.

The chain joins TRBV20-1 to TRBJ2-1, with a weak D call TRBD2 (5 bases). V was clipped by 1 base and J by 5 bases, with 9 bases between them. Germline V gives CDR1 DFQATT, CDR2 SNEGSKA (reference sequence). The CDR3 has 13 amino acids. The chain's CDR3 is CSARVFGNNEQFF. The DNA of the CDR3 is TGCAGTGCTAGAGTTTTCGGGAACAATGAGCAGTTCTTC.

V usage is TRBV30 and J usage is TRBJ1-6, with D possibly being TRBD1 (6 bases). The length of the CDR3 is 14 residues. The germline V gene encodes CDR1 GTSNPN and CDR2 SVGIG (reference sequence). V lost 7 bases and J lost 7, with 17 bases in between. The CDR3 is CASTEAGANSPLHF. CDR3 in DNA: TGTGCCTCCACGGAGGCAGGGGCGAATTCACCCCTCCACTTT.

The CDR3 spells CASSLNPGGPSLHF. In DNA, the CDR3 is TGTGCCAGCAGCTTAAATCCAGGGGGTCCATCCCTCCACTTT. V gene TRBV11-2 combines with J gene TRBJ1-6; TRBD1 matches 7 bases. The trim removed 2 bases at V and 14 bases at J, leaving 9 bases unmatched. The CDR3 spans 14 residues. The germline CDR1 and CDR2 sequences are SGHAT and FQNNGV. Variable domain in full (rest from reference TRBV11-2 and TRBJ1-6): EAGVAQSPRYKIIEKRQSVAFWCNPISGHATLYWYQQILGQGPKLLIQFQNNGVVDDSQLPKDRFSAERLKGVDSTLKIQPAKLEDSAVYLCASSLNPGGPSLHFGNGTRLTVT.

With regard to this clone: The junction departs from germline at one end; a sequencing error may be responsible. The V gene is TRBV11-2, the J gene TRBJ2-1; TRBD2 aligns across 7 bases. This CDR3 contains 18 residues. Germline V gene data show CDR1 as SGHAT and CDR2 as FQNNGV. CDR3 residues: CASSLNVAGPGYYNEQFF. The CDR3 nucleotides are TGCGCCAGCAGCTTAAATGTAGCGGGCCCAGGGTACTACAATGAGCAGTTCTTC.

In its sample, this clone was seen many times. This chain links TRBV20-1 with TRBJ2-7; D not certain. Trimming stripped 0 bases from V and 3 bases from J, with 15 bases between. The germline V gene encodes CDR1 DFQATT and CDR2 SNEGSKA (reference sequence). There are 15 residues in the CDR3. DNA for the CDR3: TGCAGTGCTAGAGATTTTTACAGAGCCAACTACGAGCAGTACTTC. The encoded protein is CSARDFYRANYEQYF.

Regarding this clone: A much bigger clone sits one base away, suggesting this may be a read error. DNA of the CDR3: TGTGCCAGCAGTTTTGGGGCCCATTTGTTCTTC. Amino acids: CASSFGAHLFF. The genes are TRBV12-3 or TRBV12-4 and TRBJ2-1; a possible D gene is TRBD1 (5 bases). The V end lost 3 bases, the J end lost 15 bases, and 12 bases lay between the germline ends. The CDR3 contains 11 residues.

In this sample, this clone turned up many times. The chain uses TRBV6-1 and TRBJ1-3; D is perhaps TRBD1 (5 bases). Germline CDR1 reads MNHNS; CDR2 reads SASEGT. The CDR3 loop spans 14 amino acids. With 6 bases removed from V and 0 bases from J, the gap between germline ends came to 9 bases. CDR3 nucleotide sequence: TGTGCCAGCAGCCGACAGATCTCTGGAAACACCATATATTTT. Residues: CASSRQISGNTIYF.

This clone appeared many times. This chain connects TRBV6-1 to TRBJ2-4, with D possibly being TRBD2 (6 bases). The germline V gene has CDR1 MNHNS and CDR2 SASEGT. There are 15 residues in the CDR3. The V end was cut by 10 bases, the J end by 1 base, with 17 bases between. CDR3 loop: CATNRDLAAKNIQYF. In DNA, the CDR3 is TGTGCCACCAACCGGGACTTGGCGGCCAAAAACATTCAGTACTTC.

This clone was recorded many times. The rearrangement links TRBV20-1 to TRBJ2-3; 11 bases agree with TRBD2. Germline assignment: CDR1 DFQATT and CDR2 SNEGSKA (reference sequence). V shed 3 bases and J 5 bases; nucleotides not matched to a gene: 10. The CDR3 consists of 16 residues. In DNA, the CDR3 is TGCAGTGCTAGTTTAGAACTAGCGGGAGCTCAAGATACGCAGTATTTT. As protein: CSASLELAGAQDTQYF.

This clone has at least ten counts. J is TRBJ1-2 and V is TRBV6-2 or TRBV6-3, with 10 bases aligning to TRBD1. V was pared by 7 bases and J by 4 bases, with 3 bases of the junction left unmatched. The CDR3 sequence is 13 residues long. CDR1 and CDR2 (germline): MNHEY, SVGEGT. The CDR3 is CASKTGGSYGYTF. DNA for the CDR3: TGTGCCAGCAAGACAGGGGGCAGCTATGGCTACACCTTC.

This clone showed up just a few times. The genes are TRBV15 and TRBJ1-1, with D unresolved. Germline values: CDR1 LNHNV, CDR2 YYDKDF (reference sequence). Deletions cut 9 bases from V and 2 bases from J, with 7 bases between. This CDR3 region has 11 residues. CDR3 in DNA: TGTGCCACGAGACATAACACTGAAGCTTTCTTT. Protein: CATRHNTEAFF.

At least ten counts were recorded for this clone. This chain connects TRBV5-6 to TRBJ1-2; D may be TRBD1 (5 bases). The CDR3 is 13 residues long. In germline, CDR1 is SGHDT, CDR2 YYEEEE. The ends were cut back, 0 bases at V and 4 bases at J, with 7 bases in the middle. The CDR3 DNA reads as TGTGCCAGCAGCTTGGGGGGGAGCTATGGCTACACCTTC. It translates to CASSLGGSYGYTF.

This clone showed up just a few times. One junction end disagrees with the germline gene, perhaps due to a read error. The rearrangement uses TRBV11-2 and TRBJ2-6; no clear D. CDR3 size: 17 residues. The germline V gene has CDR1 SGHAT and CDR2 FQNNGV. The CDR3 region has the DNA TGTGCCAGCATCTCGCCGGGTCAGTCCTCTGTGGCCAACGTCCTGACTTTC. Its translation is CASISPGQSSVANVLTF.

In this sample, this clone turned up a few times. This sequence may be a read error, since a much larger clone differs from it by one base. This chain uses TRBV5-6 with TRBJ2-7, with TRBD1 matching over 7 bases. Germline V gene lookup returns CDR1 SGHDT and CDR2 YYEEEE. The CDR3 runs to 15 residues. Here the CDR3 reads CAISAYRGFAYEQYF. The CDR3 DNA follows: TGTGCCATCAGCGCCTACAGGGGTTTTGCGTACGAGCAGTACTTC. Looking up the rest from reference TRBV5-6 and TRBJ2-7 gives the full variable domain: DAGVTQSPTHLIKTRGQQVTLRCSPKSGHDTVSWYQQALGQGPQFIFQYYEEEERQRGNFPDRFSGHQFPNYSSELNVNALLLGDSALYLCAISAYRGFAYEQYFGPGTRLTVT.

This clone was picked up many times. The chain links TRBV20-1 to TRBJ2-3, with 10 bases that match TRBD2. The CDR3 has 15 residues. Germline CDR1 reads DFQATT; CDR2 reads SNEGSKA (reference sequence). V gave up 6 bases and J gave up 3 bases; unmatched junction bases: 9. The CDR3 loop reads CSAGSSGGRTDTQYF. In DNA form, the CDR3 reads TGCAGTGCGGGGTCTAGCGGGGGAAGGACAGATACGCAGTATTTT.

The table lists this clone with many counts. CDR3 residues: CASSYGRDYEQYF. The CDR3 DNA sequence: TGTGCCAGCAGTTACGGCAGAGACTACGAGCAGTACTTC. The rearrangement uses TRBV6-2 or TRBV6-3 and TRBJ2-7; D is uncertain. The CDR3 consists of 13 residues. The germline gives CDR1 MNHEY, CDR2 SVGEGT. The ends were cut back, 2 bases at V and 3 bases at J, with 8 bases in the middle.

This clone ranks as medium-sized (0.01 to 0.1%). The genes are TRBV6-2 or TRBV6-3 and TRBJ2-1; D is undetermined. Trimming took 2 bases from V and 1 from J, leaving 18 bases between them. The CDR3 runs to 18 residues. In germline, CDR1 is MNHEY, CDR2 SVGEGT. CDR3 coding DNA: TGTGCCAGCAGTTACCCCTCGGAAGGGCCCTTTTCCTACAATGAGCAGTTCTTC. It specifies CASSYPSEGPFSYNEQFF.

The genes are TRBV4-1 and TRBJ1-2; tentative D call: TRBD1 (5 bases). Trimming pared 0 bases from V and 3 bases from J, leaving 11 bases between. The CDR3 covers 15 residues. Looked up from germline, CDR1 is MGHRA and CDR2 is YSYEKL. Here the CDR3 reads CASSQDETGHYGYTF. The CDR3 DNA reads TGCGCCAGCAGCCAAGACGAGACGGGGCACTATGGCTACACCTTC.

The V gene is TRBV11-2, the J gene TRBJ2-1; no clear D gene. V was cut by 5 bases and J by 5 bases, with 19 bases left in between. The V gene's germline CDR1 is SGHAT and CDR2 FQNNGV. The CDR3 consists of 16 residues. The CDR3 DNA sequence: TGTGCCAGCAGCCTCCAGTCTCAAGTGGGGAACAATGAGCAGTTCTTC. Protein product: CASSLQSQVGNNEQFF.

This clone was detected many times. The J gene is TRBJ1-1, the V gene TRBV5-1; TRBD1 is a possible D gene (5 bases). Trimming removed 0 bases from V and 12 bases from J, with 12 bases in between. The CDR3 extends over 12 amino acids. Germline CDR1 reads SGHRS; CDR2 reads YFSETQ. The CDR3, as DNA: TGCGCCAGCAGCTTGGACTCAGGGATAACTTTCTTT. Protein product: CASSLDSGITFF. Using reference TRBV5-1 and TRBJ1-1 for the parts outside the CDR3, the full variable domain is KAGVTQTPRYLIKTRGQQVTLSCSPISGHRSVSWYQQTPGQGLQFLFEYFSETQRNKGNFPGRFSGRQFSNSRSEMNVSTLELGDSALYLCASSLDSGITFFGQGTRLTVV.